A selection of T cell receptor beta chains follows, all from one sample in a study of T cells in Graves' hyperthyroidism and ophthalmopathy. TCRdb ran MiXCR on the multiplex PCR reads and lists one entry per CDR3 protein. The sample holds 450,000 to 600,000 distinct CDR3 sequences, about 14% seen once. Sequencing was done on a sample of blood. The source of these receptors is a woman between 40 and 55 years old with Graves' hyperthyroidism. Both conserved end residues are part of each CDR3. Fields, in order: D gene, clone size, J gene, V gene, CDR3 DNA, CDR3 protein. D genes are given only for firm matches. Size tells how often a clone was seen (once, few, many) or the class of an expanded clone, and some rows leave it out.

>.|.|TRBJ1-1|TRBV24-1
TGTGCCACCAGTTCAGGGTTATCCACTGAAGCTTTCTTT
CATSSGLSTEAFF
>TRBD1|.|TRBJ2-1|TRBV27
TGTGCCAGTGGGACAGGGATGGCCCACAATGAGCAGTTCTTC
CASGTGMAHNEQFF
>.|many|TRBJ1-1|TRBV7-3
TGTGCCAGCAGCTCAAAGGTGAACAGGAACACTGAAGCTTTCTTT
CASSSKVNRNTEAFF
>TRBD2|many|TRBJ2-7|TRBV11-2
TGTGCCAGTGGACTAGCGGGAGCCTACGAGCAGTACTTC
CASGLAGAYEQYF
>TRBD1|few|TRBJ2-2|TRBV29-1
TGCAGCGCTGTCCGGACAGGGAACACCGGGGAGCTGTTTTTT
CSAVRTGNTGELFF
>.|many|TRBJ2-2|TRBV28
TGTGCCAGCAGTGACCCAAGCACTTCAGTGGGACGACTGTTTTTT
CASSDPSTSVGRLFF
>.|few|TRBJ2-7|TRBV5-5
TGTGCCAGCACCTCGTCTCACCAGGGGCTTGTGGACGAGCAGTACTTC
CASTSSHQGLVDEQYF
>TRBD2|many|TRBJ2-3|TRBV7-9
TGTGCCAGCAACATCCTGCGAGCCCGGGAGGACGACACAGATACGCAGTATTTT
CASNILRAREDDTDTQYF
>TRBD1|.|TRBJ1-2|TRBV12-3/TRBV12-4
TGTGCCAGCAGTACCGGGACAGGGGGTCACTATGGCTACACCTTC
CASSTGTGGHYGYTF
>.|many|TRBJ2-2|TRBV9
TGTGCCAGCAGCCCAAAAAACCAGGGGAACACCGGGGAGCTGTTTTTT
CASSPKNQGNTGELFF
>TRBD2|few|TRBJ2-3|TRBV9
TGTGCCAGCAGCCTCCGACTAGCGGACACCCCTAGCACAGATACGCAGTATTTT
CASSLRLADTPSTDTQYF
>.|many|TRBJ1-5|TRBV5-1
TGTGCCAGCAGTCTCGGGGGGCCCAATCAGCCCCAGCATTTT
CASSLGGPNQPQHF
>.|many|TRBJ1-1|TRBV6-1
TGTGCCAGCAGTGAGGGAATGAACACTGAAGCTTTCTTT
CASSEGMNTEAFF
>.|few|TRBJ2-2|TRBV19
TGTGCCAGTAAGGCCACCGGGGAGCTGTTTTTT
CASKATGELFF
>TRBD1|few|TRBJ1-6|TRBV19
TGTGCCAGTAGGGAAAGGGGACAGTCATCACCCCTCCACTTT
CASRERGQSSPLHF
>.|few|TRBJ1-6|TRBV29-1
TGCAGCGTTTGGGACGGCTATAATTCACCCCTCCACTTT
CSVWDGYNSPLHF
>.|.|TRBJ1-6|TRBV4-1
TGCGCCAGCAGCCAAGATCGAGGGGCTTCCTATAATTCACCCCTCCACTTT
CASSQDRGASYNSPLHF
>.|.|TRBJ2-4|TRBV28
TGTGCCAGCAGTTCCATGACGGATACAAACATTCAGTACTTC
CASSSMTDTNIQYF
>.|many|TRBJ2-7|TRBV24-1
TGTGCCACCAGTGATTTCGGACAGCCATTCTCCTACGAGCAGTACTTC
CATSDFGQPFSYEQYF
>TRBD1|.|TRBJ1-4|TRBV4-1
TGCGCCAGCAGCCAAGATCAGGGGGCAGGAGCTAATGAAAAACTGTTTTTT
CASSQDQGAGANEKLFF
>.|many|TRBJ1-5|TRBV7-9
TGTGCCAGCGCCCGGGACACGGACAATCAGCCCCAGCATTTT
CASARDTDNQPQHF
>.|.|TRBJ1-4|TRBV4-2
TGTGCCAGCAGCCAAAAAGGGCATGATGAAAAACTGTTTTTT
CASSQKGHDEKLFF
>TRBD2|.|TRBJ2-1|TRBV12-3/TRBV12-4
TGTGCCAGCATTCCACTAGCGGGAGGTGAGCAGTTCTTC
CASIPLAGGEQFF
>TRBD2|many|TRBJ2-2|TRBV12-3/TRBV12-4
TGTGCCAGCATCTGGACTAGCGGCCTAGGCGGGGAGCTGTTTTTT
CASIWTSGLGGELFF
>.|.|TRBJ2-7|TRBV6-6
TGTGCCAGCAGTTACGGGCGGTTTGAAGAGCAGTACTTC
CASSYGRFEEQYF
>.|few|TRBJ1-2|TRBV29-1
TGCAGCGTTGAAGATGGCTACACCTTC
CSVEDGYTF
>.|many|TRBJ2-3|TRBV11-2
TGTGCCAGCGGAACAGCTTATCTAGATACGCAGTATTTT
CASGTAYLDTQYF
>.|.|TRBJ2-2|TRBV27
TGTGCCAGCAGTTTCTCAGGGGTTAACACCGGGGAGCTGTTTTTT
CASSFSGVNTGELFF
>.|many|TRBJ2-3|TRBV7-3
TGTGCCAGCAGCTTAATGCCTGGCACCACAGATACGCAGTATTTT
CASSLMPGTTDTQYF
>TRBD1|many|TRBJ2-7|TRBV7-9
TGTGCCAGCAGCGGACAGGGGTCGGCCTACGAGCAGTACTTC
CASSGQGSAYEQYF
>TRBD2|many|TRBJ2-2|TRBV6-1
TGTGCCAACGGGGCGGGAGTGAACACCGGGGAGCTGTTTTTT
CANGAGVNTGELFF
>TRBD2|.|TRBJ2-1|TRBV10-3
TGTGCCATCAGTGAGTCTGGCGGGAGTCGCAATGAGCAGTTCTTC
CAISESGGSRNEQFF
>.|.|TRBJ1-6|TRBV20-1
TGCAGTGCTCTATATAGGACCGGGACGGCAAATTCACCCCTCCACTTT
CSALYRTGTANSPLHF
>TRBD1|many|TRBJ2-7|TRBV5-1
TGCGCCAGCAGCTTAACTAGACAGGGGCCAACCTACGAGCAGTACTTC
CASSLTRQGPTYEQYF
>.|.|TRBJ1-2|TRBV29-1
TGCAGCGTTGAACGGGGGGGGGATGGCTACACCTTC
CSVERGGDGYTF
>TRBD1|few|TRBJ1-2|TRBV28
TGTGCCATCCCTACGACCGCCGGGACAGGGGCTAACTATGGCTACACCTTC
CAIPTTAGTGANYGYTF
>.|.|TRBJ1-2|TRBV9
TGTGCCAGCAGCGTAGGGATCGACGGACTAAACTATGGCTACACCTTC
CASSVGIDGLNYGYTF
>.|few|TRBJ2-7|TRBV4-1
TGCGCCAGCAGCCGCCACGACGGGGGCAGGGGCGAGCAGTACTTC
CASSRHDGGRGEQYF
>TRBD1|many|TRBJ2-1|TRBV6-1
TGTGCCAGCAGTGTGGGGACAGGGGGCAATGAGCAGTTCTTC
CASSVGTGGNEQFF
>.|few|TRBJ1-1|TRBV6-5
TGTGCCAGCAGTTACTGGGCAGGAATGAACACTGAAGCTTTCTTT
CASSYWAGMNTEAFF
>.|many|TRBJ2-7|TRBV18
TGTGCCAGCTCAGGGGCAGGGGTCTACGAGCAGTACTTC
CASSGAGVYEQYF
>.|many|TRBJ2-5|TRBV11-3
TGTGCCAGCAGCTTAGATTCAAGGGGACGGGAGACCCAGTACTTC
CASSLDSRGRETQYF
>.|few|TRBJ2-3|TRBV6-1
TGTGCCAGCCTAGAGGGGAGAGAAGATACGCAGTATTTT
CASLEGREDTQYF
>.|few|TRBJ2-1|TRBV4-1
TGCGCCAGCAGCCAAGATGAAGGGTCGAGCAATGAGCAGTTCTTC
CASSQDEGSSNEQFF
>.|many|TRBJ2-7|TRBV28
TGTGCCAGCAATGATGCAGGGTCCTACGAGCAGTACTTC
CASNDAGSYEQYF
>.|many|TRBJ2-3|TRBV11-2
TGTGCCAGCAGCAATCGGGGCCTAAACGGACATACGCAGTATTTT
CASSNRGLNGHTQYF
>.|many|TRBJ1-4|TRBV3-1
TGTGCCAGCAGCCAAGGACAGGATACTAATGAAAAACTGTTTTTT
CASSQGQDTNEKLFF
>TRBD2|.|TRBJ2-1|TRBV28
TGTGCCAGCAGTTTCCGGGGGGGGGGCAATGAGCAGTTCTTC
CASSFRGGGNEQFF